This T cell receptor (beta chain) was found in a study of T cells in tumors after PD-1 blockade. About the study: Patients received pembrolizumab 200 mg every 3 weeks or cemiplimab 350 mg every 2 weeks.

CDR3 length: 12 residues. The V and J ends lost 6 bases and 4 bases respectively, with 10 bases between them. CDR1 and CDR2 from the germline V gene are MNHEY and SVGAGI. In regard to this clone: Antigen: not known.

TCRdb keeps only in-frame clones here, not all; method: immunoSEQ multiplex PCR. The data show roughly 14,000 clones, nearly 85% seen once. Template: tumor biopsy or peripheral blood genomic DNA, roughly 600-6,004 ng per sample. Findings of the study overall: Some novel exhausted tumor clones appeared in pre-treatment blood, suggesting peripheral recruitment.

The material was PBMCs, obtained after anti-PD-1 treatment. The gene calls are TRBV6-5 and TRBJ2-7, with D perhaps being TRBD1 or TRBD2 (5 bases each). The source of this sequence is a human donor with basal cell carcinoma. The CDR3 loop reads CASSRDGYEQYF. CDR3 bases: TGTGCCAGCAGCCGGGACGGATACGAGCAGTACTTC.